This T cell receptor beta chain appears in the sequencing data of a study of blood T cell repertoires in COVID-19. Measured with immunoSEQ multiplex PCR; TCRdb has only the in-frame clones, and not every one. Among over 200,000 clones, approximately 88% were seen once, and the ten largest hold about 4%. Participants' own reports of clinical history determined their cohort assignment. The CDR3 runs 13 residues. Germline V gives CDR1 SGDLS, CDR2 YYNGEE. Trimming left V 1 base short and J 10 bases short, with 14 bases between. This receptor was taken from a woman in her 30s who had been exposed to COVID-19. The sequencing sample was made of PBMCs or T cells enriched from blood (not recorded which). This rearrangement joins TRBV9 to TRBJ1-2; the D is unclear. The CDR3 DNA follows: TGTGCCAGCAGCGTAATTGGCGGCGCCTCCTACACCTTC. Translated, it gives CASSVIGGASYTF.